This T cell receptor (beta chain) was found in a study of response to subunit inactivated influenza vaccine. CDR1 is SGHRS, CDR2 YFSETQ, per germline. Unmatched junction bases numbered 9, after V lost 4 bases and J lost 2 bases. The CDR3 has 15 residues. This clonotype was picked up one time. MiXCR, applied by TCRdb to the RT-PCR reads, yields one record per CDR3 protein. The sample carries about 570,000 distinct CDR3 sequences, 10% to 12% recorded once. This sample was shared with a second study, whose subject was T cells expressing NK-cell markers. That work adds: UMI-tagged 5'RACE template switching yielded the TCR beta cDNA. An anti-gamma-delta TCR antibody confined sorting to alpha-beta TCR T cells across several of the experiments. Six or seven donors had dominant NKG2C+ clonotypes that comprised about 1.0-7.5% of their CD8+ T cells.

The source is a man between 45 and 60 years old who received an inactivated influenza vaccine. Sequenced here: PBMCs from blood, sampled on the day of vaccination. The chain carries TRBV5-1 and TRBJ2-7; 7 bases match TRBD2. CDR3 region: CASSPLGGEPYEQYF. CDR3 bases: TGCGCCAGCAGCCCCTTGGGAGGGGAACCCTACGAGCAGTACTTC.